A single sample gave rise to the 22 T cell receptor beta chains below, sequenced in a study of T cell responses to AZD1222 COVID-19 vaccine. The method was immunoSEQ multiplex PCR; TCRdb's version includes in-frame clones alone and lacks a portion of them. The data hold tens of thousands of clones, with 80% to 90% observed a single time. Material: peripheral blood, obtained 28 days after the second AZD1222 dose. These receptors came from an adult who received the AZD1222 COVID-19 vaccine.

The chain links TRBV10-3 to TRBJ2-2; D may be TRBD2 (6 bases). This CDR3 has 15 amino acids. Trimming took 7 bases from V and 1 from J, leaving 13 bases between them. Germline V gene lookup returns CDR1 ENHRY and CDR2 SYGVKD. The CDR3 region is CAIKSRDLNTGELFF. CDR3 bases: TGTGCCATCAAGTCCCGGGACTTGAACACCGGGGAGCTGTTTTTT.

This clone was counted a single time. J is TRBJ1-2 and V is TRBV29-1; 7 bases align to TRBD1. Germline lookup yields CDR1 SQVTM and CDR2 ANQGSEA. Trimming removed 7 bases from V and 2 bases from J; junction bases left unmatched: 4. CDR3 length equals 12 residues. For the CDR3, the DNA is TGCAGCGCTACACAGGGGAACTATGGCTACACCTTC. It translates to CSATQGNYGYTF.

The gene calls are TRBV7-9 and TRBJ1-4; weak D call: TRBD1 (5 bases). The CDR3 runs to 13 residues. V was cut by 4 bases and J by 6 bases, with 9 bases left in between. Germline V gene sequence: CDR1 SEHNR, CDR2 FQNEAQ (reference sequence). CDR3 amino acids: CASSSGVHEKLFF. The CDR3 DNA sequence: TGTGCCAGCAGCTCGGGGGTCCATGAAAAACTGTTTTTT.

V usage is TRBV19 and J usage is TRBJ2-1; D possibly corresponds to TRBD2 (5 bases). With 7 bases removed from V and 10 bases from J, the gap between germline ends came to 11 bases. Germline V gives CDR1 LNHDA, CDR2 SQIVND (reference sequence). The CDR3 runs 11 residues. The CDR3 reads CASTGSGEQFF. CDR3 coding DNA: TGTGCCAGTACTGGATCGGGAGAGCAGTTCTTC.

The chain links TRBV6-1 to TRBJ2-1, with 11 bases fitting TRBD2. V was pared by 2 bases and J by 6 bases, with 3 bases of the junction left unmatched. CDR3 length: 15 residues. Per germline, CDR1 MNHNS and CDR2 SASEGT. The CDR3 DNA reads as TGTGCCAGCAGTGAAAATCTAGCGGGAGGCAATGAGCAGTTCTTC. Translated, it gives CASSENLAGGNEQFF.

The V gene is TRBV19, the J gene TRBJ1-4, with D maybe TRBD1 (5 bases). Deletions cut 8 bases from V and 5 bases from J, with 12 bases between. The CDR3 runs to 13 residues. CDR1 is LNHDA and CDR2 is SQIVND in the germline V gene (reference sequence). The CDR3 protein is CASAGRGNEKLFF. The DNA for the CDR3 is TGTGCCAGTGCCGGACGGGGCAATGAAAAACTGTTTTTT.

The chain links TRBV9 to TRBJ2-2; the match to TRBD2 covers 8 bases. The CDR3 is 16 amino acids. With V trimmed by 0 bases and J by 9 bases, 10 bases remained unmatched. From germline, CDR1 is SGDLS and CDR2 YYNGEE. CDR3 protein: CASSVVPSGSLRELFF. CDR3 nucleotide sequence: TGTGCCAGCAGCGTAGTACCCAGCGGGAGTCTTAGGGAGCTGTTTTTT.

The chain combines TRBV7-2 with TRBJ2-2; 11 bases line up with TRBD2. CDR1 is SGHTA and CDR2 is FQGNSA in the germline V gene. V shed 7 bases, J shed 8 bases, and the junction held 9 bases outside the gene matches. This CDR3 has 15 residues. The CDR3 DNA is TGTGCCAGCACCGGGACTAGCGGATGGGGGGGGGAGCTGTTTTTT. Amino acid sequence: CASTGTSGWGGELFF.

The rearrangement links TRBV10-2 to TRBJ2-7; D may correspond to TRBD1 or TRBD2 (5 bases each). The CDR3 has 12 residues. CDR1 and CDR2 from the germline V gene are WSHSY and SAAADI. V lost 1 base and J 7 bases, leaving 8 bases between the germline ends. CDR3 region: CASSEWGREQYF. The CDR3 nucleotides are TGCGCCAGCAGTGAGTGGGGGAGAGAGCAGTACTTC.

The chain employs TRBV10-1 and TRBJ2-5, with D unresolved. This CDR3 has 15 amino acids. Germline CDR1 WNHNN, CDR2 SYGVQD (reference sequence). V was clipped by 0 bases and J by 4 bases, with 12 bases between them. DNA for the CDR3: TGCGCCAGCAGTGAGTCTAGGGAAAATGGAGAGACCCAGTACTTC. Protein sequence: CASSESRENGETQYF.

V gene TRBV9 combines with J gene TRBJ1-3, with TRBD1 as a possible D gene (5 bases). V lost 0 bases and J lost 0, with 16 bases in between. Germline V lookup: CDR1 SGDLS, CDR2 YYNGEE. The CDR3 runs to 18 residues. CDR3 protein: CASSVDSWGPSSGNTIYF. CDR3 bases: TGTGCCAGCAGCGTAGACAGTTGGGGCCCAAGCTCTGGAAACACCATATATTTT.

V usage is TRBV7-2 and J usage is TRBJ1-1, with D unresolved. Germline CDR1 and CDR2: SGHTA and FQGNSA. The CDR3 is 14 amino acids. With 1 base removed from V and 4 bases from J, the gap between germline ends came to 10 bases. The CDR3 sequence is CASSLVETGTEAFF. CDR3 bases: TGTGCCAGCAGCTTAGTAGAGACGGGCACTGAAGCTTTCTTT.

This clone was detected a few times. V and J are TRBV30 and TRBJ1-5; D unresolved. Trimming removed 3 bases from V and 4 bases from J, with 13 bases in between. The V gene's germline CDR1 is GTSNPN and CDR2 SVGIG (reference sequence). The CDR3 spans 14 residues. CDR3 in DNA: TGTGCCTGGAGAACGTCCGCGTCAAATCAGCCCCAGCATTTT. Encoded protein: CAWRTSASNQPQHF.

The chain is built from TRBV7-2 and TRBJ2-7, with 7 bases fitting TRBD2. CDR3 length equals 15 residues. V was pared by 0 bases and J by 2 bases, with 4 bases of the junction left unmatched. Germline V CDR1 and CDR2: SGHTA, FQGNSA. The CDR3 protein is CASSLAGGGTYEQYF. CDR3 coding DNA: TGTGCCAGCAGCTTAGCGGGGGGAGGGACCTACGAGCAGTACTTC.

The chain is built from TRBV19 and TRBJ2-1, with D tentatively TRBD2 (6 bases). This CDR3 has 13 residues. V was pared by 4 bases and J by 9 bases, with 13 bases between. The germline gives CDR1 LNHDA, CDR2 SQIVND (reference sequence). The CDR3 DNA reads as TGTGCCAGTAGTAGTTGGGAGGAGATTGAGCAGTTCTTC. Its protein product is CASSSWEEIEQFF. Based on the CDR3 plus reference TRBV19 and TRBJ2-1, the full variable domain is DGGITQSPKYLFRKEGQNVTLSCEQNLNHDAMYWYRQDPGQGLRLIYYSQIVNDFQKGDIAEGYSVSREKKESFPLTVTSAQKNPTAFYLCASSSWEEIEQFFGPGTRLTVL.

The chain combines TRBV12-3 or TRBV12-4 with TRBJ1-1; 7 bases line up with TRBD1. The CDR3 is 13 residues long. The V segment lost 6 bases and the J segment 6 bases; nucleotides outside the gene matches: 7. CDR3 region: CASSRGQISEAFF. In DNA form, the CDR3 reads TGTGCCAGCAGCCGGGGACAGATCTCTGAAGCTTTCTTT.

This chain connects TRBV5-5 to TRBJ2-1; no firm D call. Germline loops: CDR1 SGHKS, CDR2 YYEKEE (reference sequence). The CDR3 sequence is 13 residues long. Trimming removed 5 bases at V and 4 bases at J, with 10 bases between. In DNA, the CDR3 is TGTGCCAGCAGTTACGACTGGTACAATGAGCAGTTCTTC. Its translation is CASSYDWYNEQFF. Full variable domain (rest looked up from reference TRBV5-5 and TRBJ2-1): DAGVTQSPTHLIKTRGQQVTLRCSPISGHKSVSWYQQVLGQGPQFIFQYYEKEERGRGNFPDRFSARQFPNYSSELNVNALLLGDSALYLCASSYDWYNEQFFGPGTRLTVL.

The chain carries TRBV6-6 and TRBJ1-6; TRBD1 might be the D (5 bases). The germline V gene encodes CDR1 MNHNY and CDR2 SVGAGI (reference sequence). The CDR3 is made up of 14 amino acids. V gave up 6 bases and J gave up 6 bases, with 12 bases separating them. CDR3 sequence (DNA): TGTGCCAGCAGCCTACAGGCGTTTAATTCACCCCTCCACTTT. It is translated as CASSLQAFNSPLHF.

The CDR3 region is CASSPSAGSPALSYGYTF. The CDR3 region has the DNA TGTGCCAGCAGCCCCTCCGCGGGGTCGCCCGCCCTATCCTATGGCTACACCTTC. This sequence joins TRBV28 and TRBJ1-2; D is uncertain. The CDR3 is made up of 18 amino acids. The germline gives CDR1 MDHEN, CDR2 SYDVKM. Trimming stripped 6 bases from V and 4 bases from J, with 27 bases between.

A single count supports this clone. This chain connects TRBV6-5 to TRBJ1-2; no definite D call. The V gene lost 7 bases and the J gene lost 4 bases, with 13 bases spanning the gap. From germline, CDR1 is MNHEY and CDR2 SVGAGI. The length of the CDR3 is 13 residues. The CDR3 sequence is CASTPPGAYGYTF. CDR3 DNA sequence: TGTGCCAGCACTCCGCCTGGTGCCTATGGCTACACCTTC.

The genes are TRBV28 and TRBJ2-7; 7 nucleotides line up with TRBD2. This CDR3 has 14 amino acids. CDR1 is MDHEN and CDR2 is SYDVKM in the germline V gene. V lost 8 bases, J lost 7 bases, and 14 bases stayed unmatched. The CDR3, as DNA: TGTGCCAGCGGCCGGGAGGACCTAATCGGGGAGCAGTACTTC. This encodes CASGREDLIGEQYF.

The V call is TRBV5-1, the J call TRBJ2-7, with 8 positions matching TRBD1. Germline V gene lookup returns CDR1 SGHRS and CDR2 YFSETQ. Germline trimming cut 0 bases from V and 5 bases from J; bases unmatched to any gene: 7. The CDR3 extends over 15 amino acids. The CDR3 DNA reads TGCGCCAGCAGCTTGGAGGTCGGGACAGGCGACGAGCAGTACTTC. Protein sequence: CASSLEVGTGDEQYF.